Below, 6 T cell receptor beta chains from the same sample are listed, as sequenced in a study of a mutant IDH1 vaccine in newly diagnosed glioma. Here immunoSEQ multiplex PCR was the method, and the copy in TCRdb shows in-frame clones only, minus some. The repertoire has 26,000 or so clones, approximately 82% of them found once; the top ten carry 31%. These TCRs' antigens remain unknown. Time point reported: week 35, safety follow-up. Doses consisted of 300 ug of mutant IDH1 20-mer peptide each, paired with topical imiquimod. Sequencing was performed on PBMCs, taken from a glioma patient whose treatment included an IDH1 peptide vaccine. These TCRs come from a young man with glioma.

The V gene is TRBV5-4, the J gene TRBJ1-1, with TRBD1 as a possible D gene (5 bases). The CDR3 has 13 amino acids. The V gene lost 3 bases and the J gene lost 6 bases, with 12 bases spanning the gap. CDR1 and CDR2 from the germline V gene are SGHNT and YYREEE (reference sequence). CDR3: CASSSPGNSEAFF. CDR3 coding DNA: TGTGCCAGCAGCTCTCCAGGGAATTCTGAAGCTTTCTTT. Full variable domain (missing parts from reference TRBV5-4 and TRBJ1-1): ETGVTQSPTHLIKTRGQQVTLRCSSQSGHNTVSWYQQALGQGPQFIFQYYREEENGRGNFPPRFSGLQFPNYSSELNVNALELDDSALYLCASSSPGNSEAFFGQGTRLTVV.

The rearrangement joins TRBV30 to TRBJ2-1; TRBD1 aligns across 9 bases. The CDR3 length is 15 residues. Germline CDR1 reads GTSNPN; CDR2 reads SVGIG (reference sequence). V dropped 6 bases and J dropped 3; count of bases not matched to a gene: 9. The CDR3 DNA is TGTGCCTGTACAGGGGGCTCGGTCAACTACAATGAGCAGTTCTTC. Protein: CACTGGSVNYNEQFF.

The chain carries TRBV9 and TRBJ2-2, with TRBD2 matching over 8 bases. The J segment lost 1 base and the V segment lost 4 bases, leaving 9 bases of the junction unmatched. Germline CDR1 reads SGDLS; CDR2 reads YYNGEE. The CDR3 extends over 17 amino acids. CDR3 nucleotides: TGTGCCAGCAGCCCCAGTGGGCTAGCGGGGAACACCGGGGAGCTGTTTTTT. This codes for CASSPSGLAGNTGELFF.

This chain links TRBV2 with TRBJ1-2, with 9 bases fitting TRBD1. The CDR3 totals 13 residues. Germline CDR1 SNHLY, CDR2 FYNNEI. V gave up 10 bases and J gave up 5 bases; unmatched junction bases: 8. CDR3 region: CATNRGREYGYTF. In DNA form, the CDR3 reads TGTGCCACGAACAGGGGGCGCGAGTATGGCTACACCTTC.

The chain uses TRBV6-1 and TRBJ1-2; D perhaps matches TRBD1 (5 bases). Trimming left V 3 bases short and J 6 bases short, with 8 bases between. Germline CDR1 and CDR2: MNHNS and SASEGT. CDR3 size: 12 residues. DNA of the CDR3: TGTGCCAGCAGTGACAGGGTAGATGGCTACACCTTC. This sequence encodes CASSDRVDGYTF.

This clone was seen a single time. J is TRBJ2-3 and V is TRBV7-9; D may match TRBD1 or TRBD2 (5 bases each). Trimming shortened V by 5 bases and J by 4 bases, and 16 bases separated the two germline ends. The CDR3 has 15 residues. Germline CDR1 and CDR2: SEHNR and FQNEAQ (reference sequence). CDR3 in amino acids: CASSPGTLPPDTQYF. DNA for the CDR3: TGTGCCAGCAGCCCCGGGACCCTGCCCCCAGATACGCAGTATTTT.